This T cell receptor (beta chain) was identified in a study of control samples from healthy donors and cancer patients. V shed 4 bases and J shed 4 bases, with 11 bases lying between them. The CDR3 runs to 14 residues. In germline, CDR1 is MNHEY, CDR2 SVGAGI. The table came from immunoSEQ multiplex PCR; TCRdb's copy has only in-frame clones and leaves some out. The table shows approximately 140,000 clones, with 75% to 90% occurring only once. The V and J genes are TRBV6-5 and TRBJ2-1; possible D gene TRBD2, 6 bases. This clonotype was obtained from a woman in her twenties or thirties in good health. The sequenced sample was blood. CDR3 DNA sequence: TGTGCCAGCAGTTTCCCCGGGAGTTACAATGAGCAGTTCTTC. This sequence encodes CASSFPGSYNEQFF.